This T cell receptor beta chain is drawn from a study of T cells in Graves' hyperthyroidism and ophthalmopathy. This clonotype was seen more than once but under ten times. Patients were aged 18 to 65, had disease duration under 2 months, and had newly diagnosed hyperthyroidism. TCR beta CDR3 regions were amplified from RNA. First-round RT-PCR targeting the TCR CDR3 was performed with the HTBI primer set. TCRdb re-analysed the multiplex PCR reads in MiXCR, keeping a single row per CDR3 protein. The sample comprises some 210,000 distinct CDR3 sequences, roughly 18% of which are singletons, and approximately 50% rests with the top ten. Germline lookup yields CDR1 LGHDT and CDR2 YNNKEL (reference sequence). CDR3 length equals 16 residues. Trimming pared 1 base from V and 6 bases from J, leaving 18 bases between.

This rearrangement joins TRBV3-1 to TRBJ1-2; D is undetermined. This receptor was taken from a man aged 50-60 years with Graves' hyperthyroidism. Sequencing input: blood. The DNA for the CDR3 is TGTGCCAGCAGCCAAGGCCTGGTTAGAGGGAAGAATGGCTACACCTTC. Translation: CASSQGLVRGKNGYTF. Using reference TRBV3-1 and TRBJ1-2 for the parts outside the CDR3, the full variable domain is DTAVSQTPKYLVTQMGNDKSIKCEQNLGHDTMYWYKQDSKKFLKIMFSYNNKELIINETVPNRFSPKSPDKAHLNLHINSLELGDSAVYFCASSQGLVRGKNGYTFGSGTRLTVV.